This TCR beta chain was captured in a study of OX40 agonist ivuxolimab in advanced cancers. This CDR3 region has 17 residues. Germline V CDR1 and CDR2: MNHEY, SMNVEV (reference sequence). V dropped 8 bases and J dropped 0 bases, with 17 bases sitting between them. Details on this clone: As yet, its antigen is unknown.

Overall study results and limits: Dose levels from 0.1 to 3.0 mg/kg saw CD4+ and CD8+ blood T cells expand clonally by week 6.

Only in-frame clones appear in the TCRdb table, and some are missing; sequencing was by immunoSEQ multiplex PCR. The data contain about 22,000 clones, 80% to 90% of them seen just once; the ten biggest clones take up about 55%. The clonotype originates from an adult with an advanced solid tumor such as melanoma, head and neck, liver or kidney cancer. Specimen: CD4+ or CD8+ T cells sorted from blood, collected in a trial of the OX40 agonist ivuxolimab. V usage is TRBV27 and J usage is TRBJ1-6; D gene unclear. CDR3 in DNA: TGTGCCAGCCGAGAGAAAGGCCCGAGCTCCTATAATTCACCCCTCCACTTT. Its protein product is CASREKGPSSYNSPLHF.